This passage covers 21 T cell receptor beta chains from one sample sequenced in a study of chemoradiotherapy in HPV16-positive cancers. TCRdb's copy holds only in-frame clones and misses some; the assay was immunoSEQ multiplex PCR. The sample consists of about 13,000 clones, around 85% of them appearing once. Sequenced here: blood, sampled from a patient who underwent chemoradiotherapy. The source of these receptors is a human donor with HPV-associated anogenital cancer.

The sample holds a few counts of this clone. The rearrangement links TRBV6-4 to TRBJ1-2; no clear D gene. The CDR3 is 14 amino acids. Between the trimmed V and J ends, which lost 0 bases and 8 bases, there was a span of 13 bases. The germline V gene has CDR1 MRHNA and CDR2 SNTAGT. CDR3 DNA: TGTGCCAGCAGTGACTCTGGCCGGGTCGGAGGCTACACCTTC. Translating gives CASSDSGRVGGYTF.

V and J are TRBV7-3 and TRBJ2-3, with D unclear. CDR3 length equals 12 residues. CDR1 SGHTA and CDR2 FQGTGA come from the germline V gene. V dropped 0 bases and J dropped 4 bases, with 2 bases sitting between them. The chain's CDR3 is CASSLTPDTQYF. The CDR3 DNA is TGTGCCAGCAGCTTAACCCCAGATACGCAGTATTTT.

V is TRBV2 and J is TRBJ2-5; tentatively, D is TRBD2 (5 bases). Germline values: CDR1 SNHLY, CDR2 FYNNEI. The CDR3 has 15 residues. Trimming removed 2 bases from V and 3 bases from J, with 13 bases in between. The CDR3 spells CASSESRGFEETQYF. DNA for the CDR3: TGTGCCAGCAGTGAAAGTCGGGGATTTGAAGAGACCCAGTACTTC.

This chain links TRBV10-1 with TRBJ2-3; TRBD1 is a possible D gene (6 bases). The CDR3 sequence is 16 residues long. The germline V and J ends were trimmed by 2 bases and 1 base, with 13 bases remaining between them. From germline, CDR1 is WNHNN and CDR2 SYGVQD (reference sequence). The CDR3 DNA reads as TGCGCCAGCAGTGAGATAGTTCACAGGGGCACAGATACGCAGTATTTT. Its translation: CASSEIVHRGTDTQYF.

The V and J genes are TRBV2 and TRBJ1-6; weak D call: TRBD1 (6 bases). The CDR3 runs to 14 residues. The ends were cut back, 4 bases at V and 7 bases at J, with 11 bases in the middle. Germline CDR1 SNHLY, CDR2 FYNNEI. The CDR3 DNA follows: TGTGCCAGCAGTGCTGACAGGTCAAATTCACCCCTCCACTTT. Its translation: CASSADRSNSPLHF.

This chain connects TRBV11-2 to TRBJ2-1; 7 bases match TRBD1. This CDR3 comprises 15 residues. V lost 5 bases and J lost 3; bases outside the gene matches: 7. In germline, CDR1 is SGHAT, CDR2 FQNNGV. The CDR3 is CASSRDSTVYNEQFF. The CDR3 bases are TGTGCCAGCAGCCGGGACAGTACTGTCTACAATGAGCAGTTCTTC.

V and J are TRBV5-6 and TRBJ1-1; D unresolved. Germline V gene data show CDR1 as SGHDT and CDR2 as YYEEEE. The CDR3 loop spans 13 amino acids. The ends were cut back, 0 bases at V and 6 bases at J, with 9 bases in the middle. The CDR3 DNA reads TGTGCCAGCAGCTTGGGGGGTGGGGCTGAAGCTTTCTTT. The encoded protein is CASSLGGGAEAFF.

CDR3 coding DNA: TGTGCCAGCAGCTTACGGCTAGCGGGGGGGCCCTTGAACACCGGGGAGCTGTTTTTT. It codes for CASSLRLAGGPLNTGELFF. The chain has TRBV7-2 and TRBJ2-2; TRBD2 agrees at 12 bases. The CDR3 spans 19 residues. The J segment lost 1 base and the V segment lost 2 bases, leaving 8 bases of the junction unmatched. Per germline, CDR1 SGHTA and CDR2 FQGNSA.

The table lists this clone with a count of one. The rearrangement uses TRBV28 and TRBJ1-2, with 8 bases that match TRBD1. The trim removed 5 bases at V and 2 bases at J, leaving 1 base unmatched. Germline CDR1 reads MDHEN; CDR2 reads SYDVKM. The CDR3 contains 13 residues. For the CDR3, the DNA is TGTGCCAGCAGTCGGACAGGGAACTATGGCTACACCTTC. Its translation is CASSRTGNYGYTF.

This clone was found a few times. The chain carries TRBV7-9 and TRBJ1-1; possibly TRBD1 for D (6 bases). Germline loops: CDR1 SEHNR, CDR2 FQNEAQ (reference sequence). This CDR3 has 16 amino acids. V was clipped by 5 bases and J by 5 bases, with 21 bases between them. The CDR3 loop is CASSPQVMQGLTEAFF. DNA of the CDR3: TGTGCCAGCAGCCCACAGGTTATGCAGGGGCTGACTGAAGCTTTCTTT.

V usage is TRBV7-9 and J usage is TRBJ1-6, with 7 bases matching TRBD1. This CDR3 region has 16 residues. J lost 9 bases, V lost 3 bases, and 11 bases had no gene match. Germline assignment: CDR1 SEHNR and CDR2 FQNEAQ (reference sequence). For the CDR3, the DNA is TGTGCCAGCAGCTTCGACAGGGAAGGATTCGGTTCACCCCTCCACTTT. This sequence encodes CASSFDREGFGSPLHF.

This clone was seen a single time. The chain combines TRBV2 with TRBJ1-3; D not resolved. Germline V gives CDR1 SNHLY, CDR2 FYNNEI. CDR3 size: 17 residues. Between the trimmed V and J ends, which lost 10 bases and 2 bases, there was a span of 24 bases. The CDR3 here is CAIKHVIREGTGNTIYF. The CDR3 DNA reads as TGTGCCATCAAACACGTCATCCGAGAGGGAACTGGAAACACCATATATTTT.

The rearrangement links TRBV18 to TRBJ2-2, with 11 bases identical to TRBD2. Trimming removed 5 bases from V and 2 bases from J; junction bases left unmatched: 7. CDR3 length: 17 residues. From germline, CDR1 is KGHSH and CDR2 LQKENI. The CDR3 loop reads CASSKTSGGPNTGELFF. CDR3 nucleotide sequence: TGTGCCAGCTCAAAAACTAGCGGGGGACCTAACACCGGGGAGCTGTTTTTT.

The CDR3 here is CASSVDGQGNSPLHF. CDR3 bases: TGTGCCAGCAGCGTAGACGGACAGGGGAATTCACCCCTCCACTTT. The chain has TRBV9 and TRBJ1-6, with 9 bases identical to TRBD1. The V gene end was trimmed by 0 bases and the J gene end by 7 bases; junction bases not matched to a gene: 2. The CDR3 extends over 15 amino acids. Germline V gene lookup returns CDR1 SGDLS and CDR2 YYNGEE.

The V call is TRBV11-2, the J call TRBJ2-3, with D unclear. Germline loops: CDR1 SGHAT, CDR2 FQNNGV. V was cut by 2 bases and J by 0 bases, with 6 bases left in between. The CDR3 sequence is 14 residues long. The CDR3 nucleotides are TGTGCCAGCAGCTTACTCCGAAGCACAGATACGCAGTATTTT. Its translation: CASSLLRSTDTQYF. The variable domain in full, completed from reference TRBV11-2 and TRBJ2-3, reads EAGVAQSPRYKIIEKRQSVAFWCNPISGHATLYWYQQILGQGPKLLIQFQNNGVVDDSQLPKDRFSAERLKGVDSTLKIQPAKLEDSAVYLCASSLLRSTDTQYFGPGTRLTVL.

This chain connects TRBV5-1 to TRBJ2-2; D may correspond to TRBD1 or TRBD2 (6 bases each). This CDR3 is 15 amino acids long. CDR1 is SGHRS, CDR2 YFSETQ, per germline. Deletions cut 0 bases from V and 5 bases from J, with 11 bases between. CDR3 residues: CASSLAGARTGELFF. CDR3 DNA: TGCGCCAGCAGCTTGGCGGGGGCGCGGACCGGGGAGCTGTTTTTT.

The genes are TRBV14 and TRBJ1-4; a weak D match, TRBD1 (6 bases). CDR3 length: 13 residues. CDR1 is SGHDN, CDR2 FVKESK, per germline. With 4 bases removed from V and 8 bases from J, the gap between germline ends came to 11 bases. CDR3 protein: CASSRTGWEKLFF. CDR3 DNA sequence: TGTGCCAGCAGCCGAACAGGGTGGGAAAAACTGTTTTTT.

This clone has only one observation. This chain joins TRBV10-1 and TRBJ2-1; 10 bases line up with TRBD1. The CDR3 loop spans 16 amino acids. Losses at the gene ends were 1 base for V and 12 bases for J; bases not matched to a gene: 12. Germline CDR1 reads WNHNN; CDR2 reads SYGVQD (reference sequence). The CDR3 DNA reads as TGCGCCAGCAGTGAGTTTGTGACAGGGGGCTTAAAGGTGCAGTTCTTC. Amino acid sequence: CASSEFVTGGLKVQFF.

This chain uses TRBV5-1 with TRBJ1-4; D is possibly TRBD1 (5 bases). V was cut by 0 bases and J by 6 bases, with 18 bases left in between. This CDR3 contains 17 residues. In germline, CDR1 is SGHRS, CDR2 YFSETQ. Here the CDR3 reads CASSLGTGARVYEKLFF. For the CDR3, the DNA is TGCGCCAGCAGCTTGGGTACTGGGGCAAGGGTTTATGAAAAACTGTTTTTT.

The chain links TRBV18 to TRBJ2-5, with 7 bases aligning to TRBD1. In germline, CDR1 is KGHSH, CDR2 LQKENI. Trimming at V came to 6 bases and at J to 4 bases, leaving 8 bases not matched to a gene. This CDR3 region has 14 residues. CDR3 DNA sequence: TGTGCCAGCTCCGCAGGGGGAGCCGCAGAGACCCAGTACTTC. It is translated as CASSAGGAAETQYF.

By share, this clone ranks as large. The chain recombines TRBV19 with TRBJ1-2, with D possibly being TRBD1 (6 bases). The germline V gene has CDR1 LNHDA and CDR2 SQIVND (reference sequence). The CDR3 runs to 14 residues. Deletions cut 8 bases from V and 0 bases from J, with 13 bases between. CDR3 DNA sequence: TGTGCCAGTCGGGGGGGCCCTACTAACTATGGCTACACCTTC. Encoded protein: CASRGGPTNYGYTF.